This TCR beta chain is from a study of cytomegalovirus exposure and HLA in healthy donors. Study results and limitations: Compared with the roughly 670-donor mean, an Asian-associated ancestry cluster reportedly had fewer N-insertions, according to a later analysis.

60 Vbeta and 13 Jbeta primers were used in PCR. Per the original methods: Roughly 10 million shared chains were among 80 million or so unique TCR beta chains counted in a later analysis. The method was immunoSEQ multiplex PCR; TCRdb's version includes in-frame clones alone and lacks a portion of them. That table gives V, J and clone size, and the DNA gave D and trimming. Of about 100,000 clones in the sample, about four fifths were seen once. This clone was detected a few times. Its specificity is unknown. V shed 7 bases, J shed 4 bases, and the junction held 9 bases outside the gene matches. This CDR3 has 14 amino acids. CDR1 and CDR2 from the germline V gene are LNHDA and SQIVND (reference sequence).

The material sequenced was PBMCs. The origin of this receptor is a female donor in good health and CMV-seropositive. The gene calls are TRBV19 and TRBJ1-1, with 7 bases aligning to TRBD1. The CDR3 is CASTQGGRGTEAFF. Written as DNA, the CDR3 is TGTGCCAGTACCCAGGGGGGAAGGGGCACTGAAGCTTTCTTT.